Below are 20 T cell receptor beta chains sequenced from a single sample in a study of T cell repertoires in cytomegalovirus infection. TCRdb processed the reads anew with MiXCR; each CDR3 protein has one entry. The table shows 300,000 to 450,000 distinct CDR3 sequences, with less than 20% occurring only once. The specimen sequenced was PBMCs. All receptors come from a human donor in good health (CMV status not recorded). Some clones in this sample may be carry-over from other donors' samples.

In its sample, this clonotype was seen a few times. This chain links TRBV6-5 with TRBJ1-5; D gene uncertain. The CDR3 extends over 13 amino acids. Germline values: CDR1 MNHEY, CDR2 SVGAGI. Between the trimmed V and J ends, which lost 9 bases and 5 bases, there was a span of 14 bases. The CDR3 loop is CASSLSSHQPQHF. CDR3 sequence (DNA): TGTGCCAGTAGCCTTAGTAGTCATCAGCCCCAGCATTTT.

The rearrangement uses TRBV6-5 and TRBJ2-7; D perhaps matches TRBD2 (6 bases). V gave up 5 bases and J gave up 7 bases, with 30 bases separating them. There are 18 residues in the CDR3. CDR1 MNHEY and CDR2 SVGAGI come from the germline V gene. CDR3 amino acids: CASSPSPPFRGSVREQYF. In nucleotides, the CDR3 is TGTGCCAGCAGTCCCTCGCCTCCGTTCCGGGGGTCGGTTCGGGAGCAGTACTTC.

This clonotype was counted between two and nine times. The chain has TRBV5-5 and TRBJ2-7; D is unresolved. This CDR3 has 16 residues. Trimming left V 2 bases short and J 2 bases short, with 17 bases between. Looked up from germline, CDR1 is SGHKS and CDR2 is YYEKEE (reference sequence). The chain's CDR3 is CASSFPQQDGPYEQYF. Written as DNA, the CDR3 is TGTGCCAGCAGCTTTCCCCAGCAAGACGGGCCCTACGAGCAGTACTTC. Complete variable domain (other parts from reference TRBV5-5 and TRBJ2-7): DAGVTQSPTHLIKTRGQQVTLRCSPISGHKSVSWYQQVLGQGPQFIFQYYEKEERGRGNFPDRFSARQFPNYSSELNVNALLLGDSALYLCASSFPQQDGPYEQYFGPGTRLTVT.

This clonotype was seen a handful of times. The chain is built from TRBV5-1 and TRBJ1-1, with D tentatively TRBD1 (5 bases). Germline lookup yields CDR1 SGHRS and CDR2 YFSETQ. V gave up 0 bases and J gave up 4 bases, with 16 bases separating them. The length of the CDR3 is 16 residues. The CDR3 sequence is CASSLGFGRVITEAFF. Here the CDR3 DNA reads TGCGCCAGCAGCTTGGGATTTGGCAGGGTAATCACTGAAGCTTTCTTT.

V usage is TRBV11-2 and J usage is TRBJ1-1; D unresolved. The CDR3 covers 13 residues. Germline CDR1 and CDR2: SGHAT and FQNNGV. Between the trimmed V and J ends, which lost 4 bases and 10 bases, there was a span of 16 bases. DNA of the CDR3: TGTGCCAGCAGCTCGACGATCGGTCCCCGAGCTTTCTTT. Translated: CASSSTIGPRAFF.

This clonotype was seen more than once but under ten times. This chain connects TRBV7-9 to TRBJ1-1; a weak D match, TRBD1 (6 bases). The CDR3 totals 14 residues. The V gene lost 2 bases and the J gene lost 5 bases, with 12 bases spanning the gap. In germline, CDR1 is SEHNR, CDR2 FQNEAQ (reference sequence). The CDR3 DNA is TGTGCCAGCAGCTTATACTCAGGGGAAACTGAAGCTTTCTTT. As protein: CASSLYSGETEAFF. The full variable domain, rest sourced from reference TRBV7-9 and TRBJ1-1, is DTGVSQNPRHKITKRGQNVTFRCDPISEHNRLYWYRQTLGQGPEFLTYFQNEAQLEKSRLLSDRFSAERPKGSFSTLEIQRTEQGDSAMYLCASSLYSGETEAFFGQGTRLTVV.

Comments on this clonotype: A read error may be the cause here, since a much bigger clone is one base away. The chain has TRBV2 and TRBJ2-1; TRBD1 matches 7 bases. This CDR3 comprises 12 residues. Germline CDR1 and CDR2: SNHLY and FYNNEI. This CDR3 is CASGTDYNQQFF. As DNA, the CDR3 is TGTGCCAGCGGGACAGACTACAATCAGCAGTTCTTC.

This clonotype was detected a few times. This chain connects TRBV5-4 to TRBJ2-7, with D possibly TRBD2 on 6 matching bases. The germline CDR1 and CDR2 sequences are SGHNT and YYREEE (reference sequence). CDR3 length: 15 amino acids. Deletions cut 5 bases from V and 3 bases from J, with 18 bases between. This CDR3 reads CASRRVAGSVYEQYF. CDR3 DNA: TGTGCCAGCAGAAGGGTGGCGGGAAGTGTCTACGAGCAGTACTTC.

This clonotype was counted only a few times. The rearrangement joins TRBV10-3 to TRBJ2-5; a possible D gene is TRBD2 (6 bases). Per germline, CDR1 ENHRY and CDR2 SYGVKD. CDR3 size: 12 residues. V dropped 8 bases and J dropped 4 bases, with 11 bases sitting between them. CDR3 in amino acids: CAIGGTGETQYF. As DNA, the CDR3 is TGTGCCATCGGGGGGACTGGAGAGACCCAGTACTTC.

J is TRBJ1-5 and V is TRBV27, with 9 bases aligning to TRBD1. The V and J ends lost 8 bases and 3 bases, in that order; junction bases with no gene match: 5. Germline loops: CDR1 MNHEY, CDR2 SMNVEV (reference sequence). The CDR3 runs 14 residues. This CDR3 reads CASSGTGLNQPQHF. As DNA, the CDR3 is TGTGCCAGCTCGGGGACAGGGCTCAATCAGCCCCAGCATTTT.

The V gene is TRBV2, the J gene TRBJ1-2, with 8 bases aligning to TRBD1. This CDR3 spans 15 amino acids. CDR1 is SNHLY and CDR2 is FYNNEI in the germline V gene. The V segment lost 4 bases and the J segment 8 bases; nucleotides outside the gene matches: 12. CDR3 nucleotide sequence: TGTGCCAGCAGTGTGGAGGCCGGACAGGGAAAAGGCTACACCTTC. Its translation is CASSVEAGQGKGYTF.

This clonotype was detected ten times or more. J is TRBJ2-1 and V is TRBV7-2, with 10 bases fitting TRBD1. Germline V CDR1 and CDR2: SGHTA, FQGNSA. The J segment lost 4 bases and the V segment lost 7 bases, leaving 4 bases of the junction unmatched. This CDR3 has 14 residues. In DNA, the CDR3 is TGTGCCAGCAAGGACAGGGGGGGATACAATGAGCAGTTCTTC. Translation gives CASKDRGGYNEQFF.

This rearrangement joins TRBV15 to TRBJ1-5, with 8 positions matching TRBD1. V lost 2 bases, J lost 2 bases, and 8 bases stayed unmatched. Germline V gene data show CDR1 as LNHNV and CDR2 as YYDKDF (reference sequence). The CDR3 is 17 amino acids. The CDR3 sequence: CATSRTDRAGGNQPQHF. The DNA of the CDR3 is TGTGCCACCAGCAGAACGGACAGGGCCGGCGGCAATCAGCCCCAGCATTTT.

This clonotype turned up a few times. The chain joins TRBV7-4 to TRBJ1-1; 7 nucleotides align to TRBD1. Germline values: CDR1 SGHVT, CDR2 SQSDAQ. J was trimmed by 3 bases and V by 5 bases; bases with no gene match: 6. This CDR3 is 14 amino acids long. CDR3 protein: CASSPRGVYTEAFF. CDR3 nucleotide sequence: TGTGCCAGCAGCCCCAGGGGGGTGTACACTGAAGCTTTCTTT. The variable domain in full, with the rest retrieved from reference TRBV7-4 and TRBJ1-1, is GAGVSQSPRYKVAKRGRDVALRCDSISGHVTLYWYRQTLGQGSEVLTYSQSDAQRDKSGRPSGRFSAERPERSVSTLKIQRTEQGDSAVYLCASSPRGVYTEAFFGQGTRLTVV.

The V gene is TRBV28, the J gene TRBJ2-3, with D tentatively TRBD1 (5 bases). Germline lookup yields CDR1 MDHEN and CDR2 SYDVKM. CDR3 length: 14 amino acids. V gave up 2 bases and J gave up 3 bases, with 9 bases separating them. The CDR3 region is CASSLQGQTDTQYF. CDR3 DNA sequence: TGTGCCAGCAGTTTACAGGGTCAGACAGATACGCAGTATTTT.

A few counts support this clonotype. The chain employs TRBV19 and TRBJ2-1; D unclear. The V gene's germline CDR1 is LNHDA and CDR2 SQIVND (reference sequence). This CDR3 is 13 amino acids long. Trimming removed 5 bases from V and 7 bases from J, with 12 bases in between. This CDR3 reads CASSVPRGNEQFF. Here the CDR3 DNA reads TGTGCCAGTAGTGTCCCCCGCGGTAATGAGCAGTTCTTC.

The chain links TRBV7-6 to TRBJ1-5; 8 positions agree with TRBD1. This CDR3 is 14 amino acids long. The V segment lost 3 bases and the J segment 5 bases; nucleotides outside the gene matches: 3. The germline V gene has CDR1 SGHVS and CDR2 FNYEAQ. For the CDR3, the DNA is TGTGCCAGCAGCTTTTCGACAGGGGATCAGCCCCAGCATTTT. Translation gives CASSFSTGDQPQHF.

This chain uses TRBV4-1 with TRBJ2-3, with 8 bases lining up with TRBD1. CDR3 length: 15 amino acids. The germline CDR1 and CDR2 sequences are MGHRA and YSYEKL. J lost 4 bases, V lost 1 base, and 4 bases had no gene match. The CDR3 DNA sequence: TGCGCCAGCAGCCAAGTCAGGGGACAGGCAGATACGCAGTATTTT. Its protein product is CASSQVRGQADTQYF.

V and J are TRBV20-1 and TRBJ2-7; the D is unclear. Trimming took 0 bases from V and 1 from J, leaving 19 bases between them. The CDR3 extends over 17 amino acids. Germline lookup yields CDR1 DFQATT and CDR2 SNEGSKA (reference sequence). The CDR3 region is CSARDLSRRVGSYEQYF. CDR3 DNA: TGCAGTGCTAGAGACCTAAGTCGTAGGGTCGGTTCCTACGAGCAGTACTTC.

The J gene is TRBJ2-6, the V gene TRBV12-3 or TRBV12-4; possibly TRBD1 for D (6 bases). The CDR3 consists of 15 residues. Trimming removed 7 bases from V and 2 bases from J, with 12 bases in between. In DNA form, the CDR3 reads TGTGCCAGCACTGATTCAGGGGCTGGGGCCAACGTCCTGACTTTC. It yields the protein CASTDSGAGANVLTF.